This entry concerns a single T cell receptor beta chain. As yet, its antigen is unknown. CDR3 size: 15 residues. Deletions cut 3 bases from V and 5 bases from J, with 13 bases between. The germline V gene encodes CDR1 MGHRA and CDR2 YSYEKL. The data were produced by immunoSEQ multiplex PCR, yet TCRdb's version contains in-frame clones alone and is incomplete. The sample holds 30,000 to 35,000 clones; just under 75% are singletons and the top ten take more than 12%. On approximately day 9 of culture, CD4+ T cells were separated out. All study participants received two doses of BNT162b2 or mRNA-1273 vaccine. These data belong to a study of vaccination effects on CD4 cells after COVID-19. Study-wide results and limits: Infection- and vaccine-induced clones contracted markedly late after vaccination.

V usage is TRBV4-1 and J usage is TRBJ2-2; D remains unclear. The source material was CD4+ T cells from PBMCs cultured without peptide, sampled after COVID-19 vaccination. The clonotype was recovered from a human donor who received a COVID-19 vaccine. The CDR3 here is CASSQRTVQTGELFF. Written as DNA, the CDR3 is TGCGCCAGCAGCCAGCGAACAGTCCAGACCGGGGAGCTGTTTTTT.